Below, 14 T cell receptor beta chains from the same sample are listed, as sequenced in a study of T cell responses to AZD1222 COVID-19 vaccine (dated by TCRdb to about 2021). Library prep was done by the immunoSEQ multiplex PCR assay. Imported from immuneACCESS, the table was reduced by TCRdb to in-frame sequences with V and J called. These copies leave out some clones; in studies compared against another copy, an unresolved V gene accounts for under half, and the cause of the remainder is not known. Here the sample has about 180,000 clones; about nine tenths occur a single time. Together, the top ten hold about 1.6% of the sample. According to the study, the label for this sample's time point signals: baseline before first vaccination. Here the sequenced sample was peripheral blood, taken on day 0 of AZD1222 vaccination. The receptor set was obtained from an adult in good health.

The chain employs TRBV7-2 and TRBJ2-1; D is unclear. The CDR3 has 12 amino acids. Per germline, CDR1 SGHTA and CDR2 FQGNSA. V lost 4 bases and J 6 bases, leaving 7 bases between the germline ends. The CDR3 here is CASSSPPNEQFF. The CDR3, as DNA: TGTGCCAGCAGCTCGCCACCCAATGAGCAGTTCTTC.

This clone came up once. The chain employs TRBV5-1 and TRBJ1-1; a possible D gene is TRBD1 (5 bases). Germline CDR1 SGHRS, CDR2 YFSETQ. V was shortened by 0 bases and J by 6 bases, with 18 bases between the two germline ends. This CDR3 comprises 16 residues. The CDR3 region has the DNA TGCGCCAGCAGCTTGGGCAGCTCACGGTGGGGCGCTGAAGCTTTCTTT. Its translation: CASSLGSSRWGAEAFF. The full variable domain, its missing parts supplied by reference TRBV5-1 and TRBJ1-1, is KAGVTQTPRYLIKTRGQQVTLSCSPISGHRSVSWYQQTPGQGLQFLFEYFSETQRNKGNFPGRFSGRQFSNSRSEMNVSTLELGDSALYLCASSLGSSRWGAEAFFGQGTRLTVV.

This clone was seen just once. The V call is TRBV15, the J call TRBJ1-3, with a weak D call TRBD1 (6 bases). V was cut by 1 base and J by 4 bases, with 8 bases left in between. The CDR3 has 14 residues. The V gene's germline CDR1 is LNHNV and CDR2 YYDKDF (reference sequence). CDR3 nucleotides: TGTGCCACCAGCAGAGCAGGGGACGGAAACACCATATATTTT. This encodes CATSRAGDGNTIYF.

The rearrangement joins TRBV27 to TRBJ2-7; weak D call: TRBD2 (6 bases). V was shortened by 1 base and J by 4 bases, with 8 bases between the two germline ends. This CDR3 is 13 amino acids long. Germline CDR1 is MNHEY and CDR2 is SMNVEV (reference sequence). For the CDR3, the DNA is TGTGCCAGCAGTTTATTCGGGGGTTACGAGCAGTACTTC. Translating gives CASSLFGGYEQYF.

The V call is TRBV7-3, the J call TRBJ1-1; weak D call: TRBD1 (5 bases). CDR1 is SGHTA and CDR2 is FQGTGA in the germline V gene. CDR3 length: 13 amino acids. Trimming removed 6 bases at V and 0 bases at J, with 8 bases between. The CDR3, as DNA: TGTGCCAGCAGACAGGACTTGAACACTGAAGCTTTCTTT. Translating it yields CASRQDLNTEAFF.

This chain links TRBV19 with TRBJ1-6, with D possibly matching TRBD1 (6 bases). This CDR3 comprises 14 residues. V lost 2 bases and J 7 bases, leaving 9 bases between the germline ends. Germline V lookup: CDR1 LNHDA, CDR2 SQIVND (reference sequence). In DNA form, the CDR3 reads TGTGCCAGTAGTATACGGGGGCTAAATTCACCCCTCCACTTT. It yields the protein CASSIRGLNSPLHF.

The V and J genes are TRBV29-1 and TRBJ1-2, with TRBD1 as a possible D gene (5 bases). Germline assignment: CDR1 SQVTM and CDR2 ANQGSEA. V dropped 1 base and J dropped 4 bases, with 10 bases sitting between them. The CDR3 sequence is 13 residues long. The CDR3 DNA reads TGCAGCGTTGAAGGGGCGGGACCCTATGGCTACACCTTC. This translates into CSVEGAGPYGYTF.

This chain uses TRBV6-5 with TRBJ2-3, with D tentatively TRBD1 or TRBD2 (6 bases each). The CDR3 is 16 residues long. Germline CDR1 is MNHEY and CDR2 is SVGAGI. The V gene lost 2 bases and the J gene lost 0 bases, with 12 bases spanning the gap. The CDR3 protein is CASSYGGRGSTDTQYF. The CDR3 nucleotides are TGTGCCAGCAGTTACGGGGGGCGAGGGAGCACAGATACGCAGTATTTT.

In its sample, this clone was seen a few times. J is TRBJ2-2 and V is TRBV7-2; D is perhaps TRBD2 (7 bases). CDR3 length: 16 amino acids. Trimming left V 5 bases short and J 2 bases short, with 15 bases between. Per the germline V gene, CDR1 is SGHTA and CDR2 is FQGNSA. The CDR3 sequence is CASSPWGGKNTGELFF. The CDR3 region has the DNA TGTGCCAGCAGCCCGTGGGGGGGCAAAAACACCGGGGAGCTGTTTTTT.

This chain uses TRBV7-2 with TRBJ2-5, with D perhaps matching TRBD1 or TRBD2 (5 bases each). Germline V gene lookup returns CDR1 SGHTA and CDR2 FQGNSA. This CDR3 spans 12 amino acids. Trimming pared 4 bases from V and 5 bases from J, leaving 8 bases between. CDR3 nucleotide sequence: TGTGCCAGCAGCTATTGGGGGGAGACCCAGTACTTC. This translates into CASSYWGETQYF.

V usage is TRBV3-1 (or the pseudogene TRBV3-2) and J usage is TRBJ2-1, with 8 bases fitting TRBD2. Germline V lookup: CDR1 LGHDT, CDR2 YNNKEL (reference sequence). The CDR3 loop spans 16 amino acids. The trim removed 1 base at V and 4 bases at J, leaving 6 bases unmatched. The CDR3, as DNA: TGTGCCAGCAGCCAAGGCGCAGCGGGGGAATACAATGAGCAGTTCTTC. This codes for CASSQGAAGEYNEQFF.

V and J are TRBV24-1 and TRBJ2-1; 9 bases align to TRBD2. Trimming took 7 bases from V and 8 from J; bases not matched to a gene: 2. The CDR3 is made up of 12 amino acids. Germline values: CDR1 KGHDR, CDR2 SFDVKD. CDR3 in DNA: TGTGCCACCAGCGCGGGGGGGGATGAGCAGTTCTTC. Its translation: CATSAGGDEQFF.

This clone has just a few counts. The chain uses TRBV5-4 and TRBJ1-2; 8 bases fit TRBD1. The V gene's germline CDR1 is SGHNT and CDR2 YYREEE (reference sequence). The CDR3 contains 13 residues. V lost 2 bases to trimming and J lost 7 bases; unmatched junction nucleotides: 4. CDR3 sequence (DNA): TGTGCCAGCAGCTTAACCAGGGGGCGTGGCTACACCTTC. Translated, it gives CASSLTRGRGYTF.

The V gene is TRBV11-3, the J gene TRBJ2-5, with 8 nucleotides matching TRBD1. This CDR3 has 17 amino acids. The V and J ends lost 3 bases and 5 bases, in that order; junction bases with no gene match: 14. Germline V gene lookup returns CDR1 SGHNT and CDR2 YENEEA. Here the CDR3 DNA reads TGTGCCAGCAGCTTGGGCCAGGGACAGGTAGAGATTGAGACCCAGTACTTC. Encoded protein: CASSLGQGQVEIETQYF.